A selection of T cell receptor beta chains follows, all from one sample in a study of T cell responses to AZD1222 COVID-19 vaccine. The method was immunoSEQ multiplex PCR; TCRdb's version includes in-frame clones alone and lacks a portion of them. The top ten clones hold 8% to 13% of a sample with 150,000 to 200,000 clones, 85% to 95% of them seen once. Sequencing used peripheral blood, obtained on day 0 of AZD1222 vaccination. These receptors all come from an adult in good health. The CDR3 runs from the conserved cysteine through the conserved F or W. A D gene is named only where the DNA matches it firmly. Size tells how often a clone was seen (once, few, many) or the class of an expanded clone, and some rows leave it out.

d_call: NA
v_call: TRBV6-4
clone_size: many
j_call: TRBJ1-5
cdr3_aa: CASSEASNQPQHF
cdr3_nt: TGTGCCAGCAGTGAGGCCTCAAATCAGCCCCAGCATTTT

d_call: TRBD1
v_call: TRBV18
clone_size: NA
j_call: TRBJ1-5
cdr3_aa: CASSPAGTGFYNQPQHF
cdr3_nt: TGTGCCAGCTCACCAGCCGGGACAGGGTTTTACAATCAGCCCCAGCATTTT

d_call: NA
v_call: TRBV10-3
clone_size: NA
j_call: TRBJ2-1
cdr3_aa: CATLSGRDNEQFF
cdr3_nt: TGTGCCACCCTGTCGGGAAGGGACAATGAGCAGTTCTTC

d_call: NA
v_call: TRBV20-1
clone_size: NA
j_call: TRBJ2-1
cdr3_aa: CSAITSIEQFF
cdr3_nt: TGCAGTGCAATAACTAGCATTGAGCAGTTCTTC

d_call: TRBD1
v_call: TRBV7-6
clone_size: NA
j_call: TRBJ2-7
cdr3_aa: CASSLGGDRRYEQYF
cdr3_nt: TGTGCCAGCAGCTTAGGGGGGGACAGGCGGTACGAGCAGTACTTC

d_call: NA
v_call: TRBV10-3
clone_size: NA
j_call: TRBJ1-1
cdr3_aa: CAISGTVNTEAFF
cdr3_nt: TGTGCCATCAGTGGGACTGTGAACACTGAAGCTTTCTTT

d_call: NA
v_call: TRBV24-1
clone_size: NA
j_call: TRBJ2-1
cdr3_aa: CATSDPKDSYNEQFF
cdr3_nt: TGTGCCACCAGTGATCCCAAGGACAGCTACAATGAGCAGTTCTTC

d_call: NA
v_call: TRBV5-8
clone_size: once
j_call: TRBJ1-6
cdr3_aa: CASSLDGLSPLHF
cdr3_nt: TGTGCCAGCAGCTTGGACGGTTTGTCACCCCTCCACTTT

d_call: NA
v_call: TRBV29-1
clone_size: NA
j_call: TRBJ2-3
cdr3_aa: CSVEGGRFSTDTQYF
cdr3_nt: TGCAGCGTTGAGGGGGGACGATTTAGCACAGATACGCAGTATTTT

d_call: NA
v_call: TRBV7-9
clone_size: once
j_call: TRBJ1-2
cdr3_aa: CASSLDDATYGYTF
cdr3_nt: TGTGCCAGCAGCTTAGACGACGCCACTTATGGCTACACCTTC

d_call: NA
v_call: TRBV19
clone_size: few
j_call: TRBJ1-6
cdr3_aa: CASGPYGSSDSPLHF
cdr3_nt: TGTGCCAGCGGACCGTATGGATCCAGCGATTCACCCCTCCACTTT

d_call: NA
v_call: TRBV30
clone_size: NA
j_call: TRBJ1-5
cdr3_aa: CAWAQGDRNQPQHF
cdr3_nt: TGTGCCTGGGCCCAAGGGGATCGCAATCAGCCCCAGCATTTT

d_call: NA
v_call: TRBV27
clone_size: once
j_call: TRBJ2-7
cdr3_aa: CASVGSLSYEQYF
cdr3_nt: TGTGCCAGCGTTGGCTCACTTTCCTACGAGCAGTACTTC

d_call: NA
v_call: TRBV5-6
clone_size: NA
j_call: TRBJ2-7
cdr3_aa: CASRSWGLDYEQYF
cdr3_nt: TGTGCCAGCAGATCTTGGGGTCTAGACTACGAGCAGTACTTC

d_call: TRBD2
v_call: TRBV5-1
clone_size: NA
j_call: TRBJ2-7
cdr3_aa: CASSPGLAGVNEQYF
cdr3_nt: TGCGCCAGCAGCCCGGGACTAGCGGGAGTTAACGAGCAGTACTTC

d_call: NA
v_call: TRBV30
clone_size: NA
j_call: TRBJ1-3
cdr3_aa: CAWGGGNGNTIYF
cdr3_nt: TGTGCCTGGGGGGGAGGGAATGGAAACACCATATATTTT

d_call: NA
v_call: TRBV3-1/TRBV3-2
clone_size: once
j_call: TRBJ1-6
cdr3_aa: CASLDRYNSPLHF
cdr3_nt: TGTGCCAGCTTAGACAGATATAATTCACCCCTCCACTTT

d_call: NA
v_call: TRBV10-3
clone_size: NA
j_call: TRBJ1-1
cdr3_aa: CAISESSVNTEAFF
cdr3_nt: TGTGCCATCAGTGAGTCCTCGGTGAACACTGAAGCTTTCTTT

d_call: TRBD2
v_call: TRBV27
clone_size: NA
j_call: TRBJ2-1
cdr3_aa: CASGGLAVYNEQFF
cdr3_nt: TGTGCCAGCGGAGGACTAGCGGTATACAATGAGCAGTTCTTC

d_call: NA
v_call: TRBV18
clone_size: NA
j_call: TRBJ2-2
cdr3_aa: CASSPRRTELGELFF
cdr3_nt: TGTGCCAGCTCACCACGGAGGACAGAACTCGGGGAGCTGTTTTTT

d_call: NA
v_call: TRBV7-6
clone_size: NA
j_call: TRBJ1-1
cdr3_aa: CASSLAGTEAFF
cdr3_nt: TGTGCCAGCAGCCTGGCTGGAACTGAAGCTTTCTTT

d_call: NA
v_call: TRBV5-4
clone_size: NA
j_call: TRBJ1-1
cdr3_aa: CASSSDKGLNTEAFF
cdr3_nt: TGTGCCAGCAGTTCCGATAAGGGTCTGAACACTGAAGCTTTCTTT

d_call: NA
v_call: TRBV10-2
clone_size: NA
j_call: TRBJ2-2
cdr3_aa: CASSDRGSANTGELFF
cdr3_nt: TGCGCCAGCAGTGATCGGGGCAGTGCCAACACCGGGGAGCTGTTTTTT

d_call: NA
v_call: TRBV19
clone_size: NA
j_call: TRBJ1-2
cdr3_aa: CASSRPEGNYGYTF
cdr3_nt: TGTGCCAGTAGTAGGCCTGAGGGTAACTATGGCTACACCTTC

d_call: TRBD1
v_call: TRBV28
clone_size: NA
j_call: TRBJ1-2
cdr3_aa: CASSSGGTGAREGSIYGYTF
cdr3_nt: TGTGCCAGCAGTTCCGGAGGGACAGGTGCCCGCGAGGGGAGTATATATGGCTACACCTTC

d_call: NA
v_call: TRBV30
clone_size: NA
j_call: TRBJ1-1
cdr3_aa: CAWSVMGDTEAFF
cdr3_nt: TGTGCCTGGAGTGTAATGGGGGACACTGAAGCTTTCTTT

d_call: NA
v_call: TRBV4-1
clone_size: NA
j_call: TRBJ1-1
cdr3_aa: CASSPHGIYITEAFF
cdr3_nt: TGCGCCAGCAGCCCACACGGGATTTATATCACTGAAGCTTTCTTT

d_call: TRBD2
v_call: TRBV19
clone_size: NA
j_call: TRBJ2-7
cdr3_aa: CASSPGLAGNYEQYF
cdr3_nt: TGTGCCAGTAGTCCCGGACTAGCGGGGAACTACGAGCAGTACTTC